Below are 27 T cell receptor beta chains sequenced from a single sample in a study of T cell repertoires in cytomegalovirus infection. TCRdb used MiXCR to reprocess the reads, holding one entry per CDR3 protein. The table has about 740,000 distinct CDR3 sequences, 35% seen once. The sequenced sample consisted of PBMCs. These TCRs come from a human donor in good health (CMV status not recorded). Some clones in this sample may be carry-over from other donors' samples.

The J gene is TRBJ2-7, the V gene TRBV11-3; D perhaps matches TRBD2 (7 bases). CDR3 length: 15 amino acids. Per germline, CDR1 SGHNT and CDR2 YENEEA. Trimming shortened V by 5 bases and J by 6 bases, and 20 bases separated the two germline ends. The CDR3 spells CASSPNSGDYSEQYF. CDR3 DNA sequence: TGTGCCAGCAGCCCTAACTCAGGGGACTATAGCGAGCAGTACTTC.

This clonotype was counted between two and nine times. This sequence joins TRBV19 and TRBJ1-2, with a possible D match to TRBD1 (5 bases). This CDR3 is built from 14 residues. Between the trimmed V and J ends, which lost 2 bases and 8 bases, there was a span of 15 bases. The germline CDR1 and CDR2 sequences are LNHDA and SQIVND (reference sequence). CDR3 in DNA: TGTGCCAGTAGTATAACCGGCAGGGTGCAGGGCTACACCTTC. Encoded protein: CASSITGRVQGYTF.

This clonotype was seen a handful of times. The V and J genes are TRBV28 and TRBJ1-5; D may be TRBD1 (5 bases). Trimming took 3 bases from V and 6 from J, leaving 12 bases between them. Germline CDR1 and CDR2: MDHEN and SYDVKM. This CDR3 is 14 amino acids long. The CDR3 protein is CASSFSAGGQPQHF. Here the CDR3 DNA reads TGTGCCAGCAGTTTCTCAGCGGGGGGTCAGCCCCAGCATTTT.

CDR3 sequence reads: CASSLLNNQPQHF. The CDR3, as DNA: TGTGCCAGTAGCCTATTAAACAATCAGCCCCAGCATTTT. The rearrangement joins TRBV19 to TRBJ1-5, with no clear D. V dropped 6 bases and J dropped 3 bases, with 9 bases sitting between them. This CDR3 comprises 13 residues. Germline V gene sequence: CDR1 LNHDA, CDR2 SQIVND (reference sequence).

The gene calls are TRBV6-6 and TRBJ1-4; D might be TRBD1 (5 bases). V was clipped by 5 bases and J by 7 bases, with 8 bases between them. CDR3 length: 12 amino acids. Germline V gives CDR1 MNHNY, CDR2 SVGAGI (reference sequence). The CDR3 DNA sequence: TGTGCCAGCAGTCACAGGAGTGAAAAACTGTTTTTT. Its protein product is CASSHRSEKLFF.

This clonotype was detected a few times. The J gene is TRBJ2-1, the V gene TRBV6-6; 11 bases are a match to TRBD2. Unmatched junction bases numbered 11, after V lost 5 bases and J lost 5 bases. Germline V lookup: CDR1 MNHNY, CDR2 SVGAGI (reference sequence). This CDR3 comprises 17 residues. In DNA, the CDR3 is TGTGCCAGCAGTGCCTCCCCGGGGACTAGCGGAAACAATGAGCAGTTCTTC. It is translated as CASSASPGTSGNNEQFF.

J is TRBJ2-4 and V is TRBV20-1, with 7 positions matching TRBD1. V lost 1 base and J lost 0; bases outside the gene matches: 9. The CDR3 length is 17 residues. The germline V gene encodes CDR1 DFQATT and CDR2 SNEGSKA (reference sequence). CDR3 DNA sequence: TGCAGTGCTAGAGCTAGGGTAGCAGGGGGAGCCAAAAACATTCAGTACTTC. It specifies CSARARVAGGAKNIQYF.

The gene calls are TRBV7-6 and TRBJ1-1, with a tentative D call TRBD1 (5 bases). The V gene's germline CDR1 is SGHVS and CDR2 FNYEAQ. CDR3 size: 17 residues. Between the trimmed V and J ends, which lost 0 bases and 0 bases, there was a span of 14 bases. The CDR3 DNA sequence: TGTGCCAGCAGCTTAGCGTTGAGGGAGGGGTTGAACACTGAAGCTTTCTTT. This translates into CASSLALREGLNTEAFF.

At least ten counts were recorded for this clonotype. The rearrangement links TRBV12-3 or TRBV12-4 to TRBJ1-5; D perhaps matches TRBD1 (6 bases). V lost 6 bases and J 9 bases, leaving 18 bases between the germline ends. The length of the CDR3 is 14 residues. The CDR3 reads CASRDGQRKRPQHF. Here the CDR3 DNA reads TGTGCCAGCAGGGACGGACAGAGGAAGAGGCCCCAGCATTTT.

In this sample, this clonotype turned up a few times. DNA for the CDR3: TGTGCCACCAGTACAACAGGGAACACTGAAGCTTTCTTT. Translation: CATSTTGNTEAFF. The chain joins TRBV24-1 to TRBJ1-1; D is possibly TRBD1 (5 bases). Deletions cut 6 bases from V and 1 base from J, with 8 bases between. Germline CDR1 reads KGHDR; CDR2 reads SFDVKD. The CDR3 totals 13 residues.

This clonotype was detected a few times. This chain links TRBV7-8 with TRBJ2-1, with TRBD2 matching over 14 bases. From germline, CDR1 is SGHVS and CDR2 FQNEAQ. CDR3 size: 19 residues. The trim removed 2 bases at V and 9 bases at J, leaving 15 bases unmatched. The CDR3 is CASSLRGTSGRIGLGEQFF. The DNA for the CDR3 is TGTGCCAGCAGCTTACGGGGGACTAGCGGGAGAATAGGTCTGGGTGAGCAGTTCTTC. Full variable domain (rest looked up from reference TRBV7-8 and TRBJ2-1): GAGVSQSPRYKVAKRGQDVALRCDPISGHVSLFWYQQALGQGPEFLTYFQNEAQLDKSGLPSDRFFAERPEGSVSTLKIQRTQQEDSAVYLCASSLRGTSGRIGLGEQFFGPGTRLTVL.

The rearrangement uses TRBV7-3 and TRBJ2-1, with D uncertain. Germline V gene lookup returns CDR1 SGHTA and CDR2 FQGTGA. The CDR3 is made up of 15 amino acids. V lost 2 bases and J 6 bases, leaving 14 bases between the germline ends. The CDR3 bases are TGTGCCAGCAGCTTAGGGTTAGGTTCATTCAATGAGCAGTTCTTC. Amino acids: CASSLGLGSFNEQFF.

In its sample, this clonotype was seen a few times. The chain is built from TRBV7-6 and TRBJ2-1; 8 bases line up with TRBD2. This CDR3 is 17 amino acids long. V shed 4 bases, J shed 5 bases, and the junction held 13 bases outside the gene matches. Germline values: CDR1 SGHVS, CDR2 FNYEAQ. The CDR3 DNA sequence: TGTGCCAGCAGCTCCCCAAGGGCGGGGGGCGATCACAATGAGCAGTTCTTC. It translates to CASSSPRAGGDHNEQFF.

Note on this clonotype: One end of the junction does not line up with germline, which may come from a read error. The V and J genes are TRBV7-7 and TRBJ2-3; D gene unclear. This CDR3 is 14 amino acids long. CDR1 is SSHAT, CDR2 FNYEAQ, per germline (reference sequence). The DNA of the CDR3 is TGTGCTAGCAGCTCCGCCCCTAGCACAGATACGCAGTATTTT. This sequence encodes CASSSAPSTDTQYF.

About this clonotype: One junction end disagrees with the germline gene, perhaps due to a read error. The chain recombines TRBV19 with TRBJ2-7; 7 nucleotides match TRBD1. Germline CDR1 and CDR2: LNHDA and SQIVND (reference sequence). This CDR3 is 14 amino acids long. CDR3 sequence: CAISITGQLQPQYF. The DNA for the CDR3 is TGTGCCATTAGTATTACGGGACAGCTACAACCTCAGTACTTC.

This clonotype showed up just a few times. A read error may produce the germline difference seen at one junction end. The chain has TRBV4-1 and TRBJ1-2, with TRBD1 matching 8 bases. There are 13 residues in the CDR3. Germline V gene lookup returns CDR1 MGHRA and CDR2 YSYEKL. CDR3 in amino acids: CASSQGQADGYTF. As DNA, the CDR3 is TGCGCCAGCAGCCAGGGACAGGCGGATGGCTACACATTC.

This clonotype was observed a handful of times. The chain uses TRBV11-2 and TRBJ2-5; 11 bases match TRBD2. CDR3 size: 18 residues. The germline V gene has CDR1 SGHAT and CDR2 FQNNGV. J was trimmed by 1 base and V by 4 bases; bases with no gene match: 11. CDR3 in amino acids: CASSSGGGLAGGQETQYF. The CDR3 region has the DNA TGTGCCAGCAGCTCGGGAGGGGGTCTAGCGGGGGGCCAAGAGACCCAGTACTTC.

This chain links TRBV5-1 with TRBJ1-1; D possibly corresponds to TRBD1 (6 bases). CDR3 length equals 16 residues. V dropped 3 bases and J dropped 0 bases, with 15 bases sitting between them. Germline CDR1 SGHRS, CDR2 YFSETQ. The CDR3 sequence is CASSSTGTRMNTEAFF. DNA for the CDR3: TGCGCCAGCAGCTCCACAGGGACCCGGATGAACACTGAAGCTTTCTTT. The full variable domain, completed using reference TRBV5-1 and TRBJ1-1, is KAGVTQTPRYLIKTRGQQVTLSCSPISGHRSVSWYQQTPGQGLQFLFEYFSETQRNKGNFPGRFSGRQFSNSRSEMNVSTLELGDSALYLCASSSTGTRMNTEAFFGQGTRLTVV.

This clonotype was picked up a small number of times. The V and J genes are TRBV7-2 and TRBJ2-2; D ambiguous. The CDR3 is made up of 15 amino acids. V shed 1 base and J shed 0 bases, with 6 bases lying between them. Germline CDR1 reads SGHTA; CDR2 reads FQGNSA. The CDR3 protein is CASSLVLSNTGELFF. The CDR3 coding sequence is TGTGCCAGCAGCTTAGTCCTCTCGAACACCGGGGAGCTGTTTTTT.

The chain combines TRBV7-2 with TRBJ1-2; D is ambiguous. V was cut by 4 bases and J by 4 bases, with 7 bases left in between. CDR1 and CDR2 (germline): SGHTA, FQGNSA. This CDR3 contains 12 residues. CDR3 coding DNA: TGTGCCAGCAGCTCCAAGCTCTATGGCTACACCTTC. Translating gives CASSSKLYGYTF.

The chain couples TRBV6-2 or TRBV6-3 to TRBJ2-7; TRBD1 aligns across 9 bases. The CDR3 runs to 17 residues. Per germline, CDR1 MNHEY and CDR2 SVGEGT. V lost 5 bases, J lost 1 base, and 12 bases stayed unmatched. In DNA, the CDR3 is TGTGCCAGCAGTCGAGGACAGGGGATTCTTGTGTCCTACGAGCAGTACTTC. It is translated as CASSRGQGILVSYEQYF.

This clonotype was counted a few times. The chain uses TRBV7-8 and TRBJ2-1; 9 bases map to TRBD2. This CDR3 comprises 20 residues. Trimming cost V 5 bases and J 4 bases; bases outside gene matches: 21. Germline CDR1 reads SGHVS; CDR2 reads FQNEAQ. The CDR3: CASSLRNFDSAGGPYNEQFF. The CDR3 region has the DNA TGTGCCAGCAGCCTAAGGAATTTCGACTCAGCGGGGGGCCCATACAATGAGCAGTTCTTC.

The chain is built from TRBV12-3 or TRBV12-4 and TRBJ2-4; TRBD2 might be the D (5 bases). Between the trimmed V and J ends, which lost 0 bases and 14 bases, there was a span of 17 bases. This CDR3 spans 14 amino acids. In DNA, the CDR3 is TGTGCCAGCAGTTTAGCGTCCGCCGGAGAGGGAAAGTACTTC. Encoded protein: CASSLASAGEGKYF.

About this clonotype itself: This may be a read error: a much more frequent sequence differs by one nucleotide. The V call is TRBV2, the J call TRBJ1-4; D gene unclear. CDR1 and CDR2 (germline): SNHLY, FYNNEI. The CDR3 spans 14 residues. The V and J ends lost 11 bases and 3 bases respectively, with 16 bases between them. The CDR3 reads CAGVMQLANEKLFF. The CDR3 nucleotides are TGTGCCGGCGTGATGCAGTTGGCTAATGAAAAACTGTTTTTT. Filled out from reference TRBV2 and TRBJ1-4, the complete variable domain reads EPEVTQTPSHQVTQMGQEVILRCVPISNHLYFYWYRQILGQKVEFLVSFYNNEISEKSEIFDDQFSVERPDGSNFTLKIRSTKLEDSAMYFCAGVMQLANEKLFFGSGTQLSVL.

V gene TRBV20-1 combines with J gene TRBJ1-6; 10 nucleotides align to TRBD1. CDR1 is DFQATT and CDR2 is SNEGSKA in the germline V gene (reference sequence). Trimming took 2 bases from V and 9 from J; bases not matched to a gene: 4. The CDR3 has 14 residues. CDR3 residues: CSARPGQGSSPLHF. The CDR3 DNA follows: TGCAGTGCTAGACCGGGACAGGGGTCTTCACCCCTCCACTTT.

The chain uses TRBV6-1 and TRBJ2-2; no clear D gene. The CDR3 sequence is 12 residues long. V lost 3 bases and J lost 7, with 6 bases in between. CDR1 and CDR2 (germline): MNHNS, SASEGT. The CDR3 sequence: CASSEDGGELFF. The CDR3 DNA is TGTGCCAGCAGTGAGGACGGCGGGGAGCTGTTTTTT.

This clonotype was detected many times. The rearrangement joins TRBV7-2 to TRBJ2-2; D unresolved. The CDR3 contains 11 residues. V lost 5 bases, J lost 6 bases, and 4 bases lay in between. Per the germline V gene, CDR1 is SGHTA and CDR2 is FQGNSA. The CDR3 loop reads CASSAAGELFF. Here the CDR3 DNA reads TGTGCCAGCAGCGCGGCCGGGGAGCTGTTTTTT.